The clone carrying this TCR beta chain was seen more than once but under ten times. Its specificity is unknown. Cultured CD4+ T-cell DNA underwent Oncomine TCR Beta short-read sequencing. TCRdb ran MiXCR on the PCR reads and lists one entry per CDR3 protein. The sample shows some 17,000 distinct CDR3 sequences, less than 60% of them seen only once. The treatment is: roughly 11-day PBMC culture with coronavirus spike peptide pools or control peptides (ViraFEST assay). The data were obtained in a study of vaccination and CD4 T cells after COVID-19. This receptor was identified in a human donor who had recovered from COVID-19. The sequencing here drew on CD4+ T cells from blood, cultured in vitro, taken before SARS-CoV-2 vaccination.

In DNA form, the CDR3 reads TGCAGTGCTAGAGGCCAGGGGGACAGGGGACGCACTGAAGCTTTCTTT. Its translation: CSARGQGDRGRTEAFF. The chain is built from TRBV20-1 and TRBJ1-1, with 10 bases that match TRBD1. CDR3 length: 16 amino acids. Unmatched junction bases numbered 9, after V lost 1 base and J lost 4 bases. Germline V gene sequence: CDR1 DFQATT, CDR2 SNEGSKA (reference sequence).